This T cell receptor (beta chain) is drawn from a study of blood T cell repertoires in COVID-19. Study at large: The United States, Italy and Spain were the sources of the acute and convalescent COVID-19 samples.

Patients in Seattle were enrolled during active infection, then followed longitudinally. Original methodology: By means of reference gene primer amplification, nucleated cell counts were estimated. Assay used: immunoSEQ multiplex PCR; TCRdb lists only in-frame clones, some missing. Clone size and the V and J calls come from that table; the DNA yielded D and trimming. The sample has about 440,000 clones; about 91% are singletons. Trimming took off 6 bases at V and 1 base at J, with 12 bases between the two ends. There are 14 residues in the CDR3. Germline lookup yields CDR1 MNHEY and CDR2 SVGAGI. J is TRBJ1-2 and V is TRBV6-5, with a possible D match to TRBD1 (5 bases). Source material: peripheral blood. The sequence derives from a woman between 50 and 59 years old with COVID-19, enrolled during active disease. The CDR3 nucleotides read TGTGCCAGCAGGCCCCCGACAGTTAACTATGGCTACACCTTC. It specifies CASRPPTVNYGYTF.